This TCR beta chain was retrieved from a study of T cells in narcolepsy. Study-wide context: Patients with NT1 or NT2 and healthy control donors were enrolled. Overall study results and limits: No autoreactive T cell clone sequences appeared in some memory CD4+ repertoires. Reportedly, autoreactive clonotypes were serially detected in patients' blood but not controls'. Autoreactive HCRT-specific and TRIB2-specific clonotypes were marked in same-patient CSF-versus-blood CD4+ comparisons.

The CDR3 loop spans 12 amino acids. Looked up from germline, CDR1 is KGHSH and CDR2 is LQKENI. Trimming cost V 3 bases and J 7 bases, with 9 bases left between them. In the case of this clone: Its antigen is undetermined.

Sequenced by immunoSEQ multiplex PCR; TCRdb stores in-frame clones only, minus some. The table shows nearly 35,000 clones, with around 80% occurring only once. The chain uses TRBV18 and TRBJ2-5; no reliable D call. Material for sequencing was memory (CD45RA-) CD4+ T cells from blood. The sequence was obtained from a human donor in good health. The CDR3 DNA reads as TGTGCCAGCTCACCGCAGCAATCGACCCAGTACTTC. It is translated as CASSPQQSTQYF.